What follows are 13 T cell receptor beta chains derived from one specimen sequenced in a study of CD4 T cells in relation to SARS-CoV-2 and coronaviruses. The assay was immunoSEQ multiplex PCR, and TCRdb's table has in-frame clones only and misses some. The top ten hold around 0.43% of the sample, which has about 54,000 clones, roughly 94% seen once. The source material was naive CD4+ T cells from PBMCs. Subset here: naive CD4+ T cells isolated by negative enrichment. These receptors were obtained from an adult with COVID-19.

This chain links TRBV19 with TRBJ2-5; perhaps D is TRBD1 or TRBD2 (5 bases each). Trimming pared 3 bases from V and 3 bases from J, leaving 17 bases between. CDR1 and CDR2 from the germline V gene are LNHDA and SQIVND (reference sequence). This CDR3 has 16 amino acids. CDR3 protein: CASSILLGRTKETQYF. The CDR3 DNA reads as TGTGCCAGTAGTATCCTGTTGGGACGTACAAAAGAGACCCAGTACTTC.

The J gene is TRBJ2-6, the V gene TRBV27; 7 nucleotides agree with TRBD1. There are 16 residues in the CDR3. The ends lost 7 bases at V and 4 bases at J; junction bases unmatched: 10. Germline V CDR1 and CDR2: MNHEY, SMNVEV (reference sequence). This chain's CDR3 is CASTGTAMSGANVLTF. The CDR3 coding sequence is TGTGCCAGCACCGGGACAGCCATGTCCGGGGCCAACGTCCTGACTTTC. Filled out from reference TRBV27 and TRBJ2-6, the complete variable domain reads EAQVTQNPRYLITVTGKKLTVTCSQNMNHEYMSWYRQDPGLGLRQIYYSMNVEVTDKGDVPEGYKVSRKEKRNFPLILESPSPNQTSLYFCASTGTAMSGANVLTFGAGSRLTVL.

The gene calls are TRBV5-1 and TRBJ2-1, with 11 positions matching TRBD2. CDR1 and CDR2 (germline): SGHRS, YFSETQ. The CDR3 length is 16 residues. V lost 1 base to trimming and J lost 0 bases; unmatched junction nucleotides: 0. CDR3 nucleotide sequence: TGCGCCAGCAGCTTGACTAGCGGGAGCTCCTACAATGAGCAGTTCTTC. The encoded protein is CASSLTSGSSYNEQFF.

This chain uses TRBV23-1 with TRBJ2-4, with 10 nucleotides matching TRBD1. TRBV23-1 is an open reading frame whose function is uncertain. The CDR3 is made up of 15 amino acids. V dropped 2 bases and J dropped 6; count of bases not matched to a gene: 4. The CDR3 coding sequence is TGCGCCAGCAGTCAAGTGACAGGGGGCCCAAACATTCAGTACTTC. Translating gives CASSQVTGGPNIQYF.

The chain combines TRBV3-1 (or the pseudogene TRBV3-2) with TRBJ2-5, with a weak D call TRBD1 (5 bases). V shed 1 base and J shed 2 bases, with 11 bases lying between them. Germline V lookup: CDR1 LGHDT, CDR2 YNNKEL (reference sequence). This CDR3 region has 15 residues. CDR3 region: CASSQVQGLQETQYF. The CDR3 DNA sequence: TGTGCCAGCAGCCAAGTTCAGGGCCTGCAAGAGACCCAGTACTTC.

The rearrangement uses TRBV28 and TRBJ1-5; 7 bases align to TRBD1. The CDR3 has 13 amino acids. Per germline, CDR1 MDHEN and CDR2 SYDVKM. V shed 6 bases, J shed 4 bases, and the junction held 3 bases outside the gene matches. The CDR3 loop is CASSRDRNQPQHF. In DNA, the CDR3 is TGTGCCAGCAGCCGGGACAGAAATCAGCCCCAGCATTTT.

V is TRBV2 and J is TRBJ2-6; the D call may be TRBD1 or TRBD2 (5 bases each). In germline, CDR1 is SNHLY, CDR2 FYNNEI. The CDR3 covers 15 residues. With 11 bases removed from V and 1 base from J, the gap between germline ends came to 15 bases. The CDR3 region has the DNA TGTGCCGGGACCCCAAGGACATCTGGGGCCAACGTCCTGACTTTC. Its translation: CAGTPRTSGANVLTF.

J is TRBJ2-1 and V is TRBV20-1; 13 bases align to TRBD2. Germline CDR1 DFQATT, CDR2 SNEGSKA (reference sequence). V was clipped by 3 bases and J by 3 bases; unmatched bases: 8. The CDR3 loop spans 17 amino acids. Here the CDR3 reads CSASGTSGTVDYNEQFF. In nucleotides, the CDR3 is TGCAGTGCTAGTGGGACTAGCGGGACGGTAGACTACAATGAGCAGTTCTTC.

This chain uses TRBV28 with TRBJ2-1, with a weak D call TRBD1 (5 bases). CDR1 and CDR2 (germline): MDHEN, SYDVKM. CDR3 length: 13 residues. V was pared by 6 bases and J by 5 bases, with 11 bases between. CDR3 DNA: TGTGCCAGCAGGGGGCACAGCGACAATGAGCAGTTCTTC. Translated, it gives CASRGHSDNEQFF.

CDR3 protein: CASSVVGVHSNQPQHF. The CDR3, as DNA: TGTGCCAGCAGCGTAGTCGGGGTTCATAGCAATCAGCCCCAGCATTTT. The chain carries TRBV9 and TRBJ1-5; no reliable D call. The CDR3 sequence is 16 residues long. Germline values: CDR1 SGDLS, CDR2 YYNGEE. Between the trimmed V and J ends, which lost 0 bases and 0 bases, there was a span of 10 bases. Variable domain in full (rest from reference TRBV9 and TRBJ1-5): DSGVTQTPKHLITATGQRVTLRCSPRSGDLSVYWYQQSLDQGLQFLIQYYNGEERAKGNILERFSAQQFPDLHSELNLSSLELGDSALYFCASSVVGVHSNQPQHFGDGTRLSIL.

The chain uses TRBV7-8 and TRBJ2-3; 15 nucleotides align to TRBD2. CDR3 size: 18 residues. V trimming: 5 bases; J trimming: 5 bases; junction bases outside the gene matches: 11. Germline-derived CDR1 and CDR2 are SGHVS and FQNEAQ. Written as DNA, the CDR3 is TGTGCCAGCAGCCCAACCCGGACTAGCGGGAGGGGTGGAGATACGCAGTATTTT. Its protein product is CASSPTRTSGRGGDTQYF.

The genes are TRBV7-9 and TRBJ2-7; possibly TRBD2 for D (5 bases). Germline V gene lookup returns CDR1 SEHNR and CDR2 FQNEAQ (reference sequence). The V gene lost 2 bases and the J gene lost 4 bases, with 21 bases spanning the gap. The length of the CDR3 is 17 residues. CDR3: CASSLPSSLASFYEQYF. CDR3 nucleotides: TGTGCCAGCAGCTTACCGTCGAGTCTAGCAAGTTTTTACGAGCAGTACTTC.

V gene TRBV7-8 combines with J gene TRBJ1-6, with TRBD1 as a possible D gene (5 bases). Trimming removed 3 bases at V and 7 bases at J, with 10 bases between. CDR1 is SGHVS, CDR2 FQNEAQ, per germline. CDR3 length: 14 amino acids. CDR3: CASSFGRENSPLHF. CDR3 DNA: TGTGCCAGCAGCTTCGGCAGGGAGAATTCACCCCTCCACTTT.